Presented here are 32 T cell receptor beta chains from one specimen sequenced in a study of cytomegalovirus exposure and HLA in healthy donors. Libraries were prepared by immunoSEQ multiplex PCR; TCRdb keeps only in-frame clonotypes and omits some of them. The sample records some 130,000 clones, about 80% being singletons. Source material: PBMCs. The receptor set was obtained from a man younger than 40 in good health and CMV-seropositive.

The genes are TRBV6-1 and TRBJ2-7; D remains ambiguous. The CDR3 covers 14 residues. In germline, CDR1 is MNHNS, CDR2 SASEGT. Between the trimmed V and J ends, which lost 3 bases and 2 bases, there was a span of 11 bases. The CDR3 nucleotides are TGTGCCAGCAGTGATGGTTCTGGCACCTACGAGCAGTACTTC. Its translation: CASSDGSGTYEQYF.

V gene TRBV11-2 combines with J gene TRBJ1-2; D remains unclear. From germline, CDR1 is SGHAT and CDR2 FQNNGV. There are 15 residues in the CDR3. Trimming took off 0 bases at V and 4 bases at J, with 12 bases between the two ends. The CDR3 bases are TGTGCCAGCAGCTTAGATCAGTTAGAGCGCTATGGCTACACCTTC. Residues: CASSLDQLERYGYTF. The whole variable domain, remainder taken from reference TRBV11-2 and TRBJ1-2, is EAGVAQSPRYKIIEKRQSVAFWCNPISGHATLYWYQQILGQGPKLLIQFQNNGVVDDSQLPKDRFSAERLKGVDSTLKIQPAKLEDSAVYLCASSLDQLERYGYTFGSGTRLTVV.

V gene TRBV5-6 combines with J gene TRBJ1-2, with 8 nucleotides matching TRBD1. The CDR3 runs to 18 residues. The ends lost 5 bases at V and 5 bases at J; junction bases unmatched: 20. The germline CDR1 and CDR2 sequences are SGHDT and YYEEEE. CDR3 in DNA: TGTGCCAGCAGTAAAACCGGGACAGGACCTGGGAGGAGATATGGCTACACCTTC. It specifies CASSKTGTGPGRRYGYTF. The complete variable domain, with remaining parts taken from reference TRBV5-6 and TRBJ1-2, reads DAGVTQSPTHLIKTRGQQVTLRCSPKSGHDTVSWYQQALGQGPQFIFQYYEEEERQRGNFPDRFSGHQFPNYSSELNVNALLLGDSALYLCASSKTGTGPGRRYGYTFGSGTRLTVV.

The V and J genes are TRBV5-4 and TRBJ2-7; 12 bases line up with TRBD2. The CDR3 loop spans 13 amino acids. Germline V gene sequence: CDR1 SGHNT, CDR2 YYREEE (reference sequence). V lost 6 bases and J lost 5; bases outside the gene matches: 3. Written as DNA, the CDR3 is TGTGCCAGCAAGACTAGCGGGAGCCACGAGCAGTACTTC. The encoded protein is CASKTSGSHEQYF.

V is TRBV11-2 and J is TRBJ2-1, with 7 bases fitting TRBD2. CDR1 SGHAT and CDR2 FQNNGV come from the germline V gene. This CDR3 is built from 17 residues. V shed 4 bases, J shed 2 bases, and the junction held 11 bases outside the gene matches. CDR3 amino acids: CASSSLKPGLTYNEQFF. The DNA for the CDR3 is TGTGCCAGCAGCTCTCTAAAACCGGGACTAACCTACAATGAGCAGTTCTTC.

This clone was counted a few times. The rearrangement links TRBV7-9 to TRBJ1-2; D is unclear. The CDR3 extends over 14 amino acids. Trimming removed 2 bases from V and 4 bases from J, with 11 bases in between. CDR1 and CDR2 (germline): SEHNR, FQNEAQ (reference sequence). CDR3 loop: CASSLTDKPYGYTF. The CDR3 bases are TGTGCCAGCAGCTTAACCGACAAGCCCTATGGCTACACCTTC.

The V and J genes are TRBV7-3 and TRBJ1-1; 7 bases are a match to TRBD1. The CDR3 loop spans 14 amino acids. From germline, CDR1 is SGHTA and CDR2 FQGTGA. V shed 5 bases, J shed 7 bases, and the junction held 10 bases outside the gene matches. Here the CDR3 DNA reads TGTGCCAGCAGCCCCGACGGAGGGGGCCTTGAAGCTTTCTTT. Protein: CASSPDGGGLEAFF.

The chain links TRBV27 to TRBJ2-7; 13 bases match TRBD2. V shed 3 bases and J 1 base; nucleotides not matched to a gene: 6. In germline, CDR1 is MNHEY, CDR2 SMNVEV (reference sequence). This CDR3 has 17 residues. This chain's CDR3 is CASSLGLAGSPSYEQYF. The CDR3 bases are TGTGCCAGCAGTTTGGGACTAGCGGGGTCACCGTCCTACGAGCAGTACTTC.

The chain joins TRBV11-3 to TRBJ2-1, with 11 positions matching TRBD2. Per germline, CDR1 SGHNT and CDR2 YENEEA. Trimming cost V 1 base and J 5 bases; bases outside gene matches: 4. CDR3 size: 16 residues. CDR3 loop: CASSLVGTSGHNEQFF. For the CDR3, the DNA is TGTGCCAGCAGCTTAGTCGGGACTAGCGGTCACAATGAGCAGTTCTTC.

Turning to this clone: The sample holds other DNA sequences that translate to the same CDR3. The V gene is TRBV9, the J gene TRBJ2-5; D might be TRBD2 (7 bases). CDR1 and CDR2 from the germline V gene are SGDLS and YYNGEE. The V gene lost 0 bases and the J gene lost 5 bases, with 14 bases spanning the gap. This CDR3 comprises 15 residues. In DNA, the CDR3 is TGTGCCAGCAGCGTAGGGGGGGGGCTTGGGGAGACCCAGTACTTC. Encoded protein: CASSVGGGLGETQYF.

The genes are TRBV23-1 and TRBJ1-3, with 8 bases that match TRBD1. TRBV23-1 is labeled an ORF, and its function is uncertain. The CDR3 is 16 amino acids. Trimming took 4 bases from V and 4 from J; bases not matched to a gene: 9. The CDR3 sequence: CASSLGQGAEGNTIYF. The CDR3 DNA follows: TGCGCCAGCAGTCTGGGTCAGGGGGCTGAGGGAAACACCATATATTTT.

The chain couples TRBV2 to TRBJ2-7; TRBD1 matches at 7 bases. This CDR3 region has 15 residues. With 4 bases clipped from V and 4 bases from J, the junction kept 10 bases outside the gene matches. Germline V gene sequence: CDR1 SNHLY, CDR2 FYNNEI. CDR3 sequence reads: CASSGQGQGGYEQYF. The CDR3 nucleotides read TGTGCCAGCAGTGGACAGGGCCAGGGCGGTTACGAGCAGTACTTC.

J is TRBJ1-4 and V is TRBV7-2, with D perhaps TRBD1 (6 bases). The CDR3 consists of 15 residues. The germline V gene has CDR1 SGHTA and CDR2 FQGNSA. Trimming pared 5 bases from V and 6 bases from J, leaving 16 bases between. The CDR3 loop reads CASSPVQGSHEKLFF. As DNA, the CDR3 is TGTGCCAGCAGCCCCGTACAGGGCAGTCATGAAAAACTGTTTTTT.

In this sample, this clone turned up once. This chain uses TRBV29-1 with TRBJ2-7, with a weak D call TRBD1 (6 bases). This CDR3 is 13 amino acids long. V was pared by 4 bases and J by 2 bases, with 12 bases between. Germline lookup yields CDR1 SQVTM and CDR2 ANQGSEA. The CDR3 is CSVGTAFAYEQYF. CDR3 bases: TGCAGCGTTGGGACAGCCTTCGCCTACGAGCAGTACTTC.

This rearrangement joins TRBV2 to TRBJ2-3, with 7 bases matching TRBD1. This CDR3 is built from 14 residues. V was clipped by 8 bases and J by 7 bases; unmatched bases: 12. CDR1 is SNHLY, CDR2 FYNNEI, per germline. CDR3 region: CASRRGQGVYTQYF. CDR3 nucleotides: TGTGCCAGCCGAAGGGGGCAGGGGGTGTATACGCAGTATTTT.

CDR3 protein: CASSLYSGTGTSYEQYF. The CDR3 DNA is TGCGCCAGCAGCCTCTACTCCGGGACAGGCACTTCTTACGAGCAGTACTTC. The chain employs TRBV5-1 and TRBJ2-7; TRBD1 aligns across 8 bases. Germline V lookup: CDR1 SGHRS, CDR2 YFSETQ. The CDR3 consists of 17 residues. Trimming at V came to 4 bases and at J to 4 bases, leaving 16 bases not matched to a gene. The whole variable domain, remainder taken from reference TRBV5-1 and TRBJ2-7, is KAGVTQTPRYLIKTRGQQVTLSCSPISGHRSVSWYQQTPGQGLQFLFEYFSETQRNKGNFPGRFSGRQFSNSRSEMNVSTLELGDSALYLCASSLYSGTGTSYEQYFGPGTRLTVT.

J is TRBJ2-7 and V is TRBV30, with D tentatively TRBD1 (6 bases). CDR1 and CDR2 from the germline V gene are GTSNPN and SVGIG (reference sequence). This CDR3 has 13 residues. The germline V and J ends were trimmed by 7 bases and 6 bases, with 19 bases remaining between them. CDR3 DNA: TGTGCCTTCCATGGGCAGGGGCTAGTCGAGCAGTACTTC. Translated, it gives CAFHGQGLVEQYF.

The J gene is TRBJ1-5, the V gene TRBV28; possibly TRBD1 for D (5 bases). Trimming cost V 3 bases and J 0 bases, with 15 bases left between them. CDR1 MDHEN and CDR2 SYDVKM come from the germline V gene. The CDR3 loop spans 17 amino acids. The CDR3 reads CASSLVRGHHSNQPQHF. The CDR3 bases are TGTGCCAGCAGTTTGGTCCGTGGACACCATAGCAATCAGCCCCAGCATTTT.

The chain combines TRBV27 with TRBJ1-1; no definite D call. The CDR3 contains 14 residues. Per germline, CDR1 MNHEY and CDR2 SMNVEV (reference sequence). V was cut by 0 bases and J by 1 base, with 6 bases left in between. The DNA for the CDR3 is TGTGCCAGCAGTTTATCCCGGGGGAACACTGAAGCTTTCTTT. This codes for CASSLSRGNTEAFF.

This chain joins TRBV30 and TRBJ2-1; D gene unclear. The CDR3 sequence is 11 residues long. The ends were cut back, 0 bases at V and 7 bases at J, with 4 bases in the middle. Germline-derived CDR1 and CDR2 are GTSNPN and SVGIG (reference sequence). CDR3 sequence: CAWSVLNEQFF. Here the CDR3 DNA reads TGTGCCTGGAGTGTACTTAATGAGCAGTTCTTC.

The chain carries TRBV19 and TRBJ1-5, with 7 positions matching TRBD1. The V gene's germline CDR1 is LNHDA and CDR2 SQIVND (reference sequence). There are 14 residues in the CDR3. V lost 0 bases and J lost 7; bases outside the gene matches: 3. This CDR3 reads CASSIDAGGQPQHF. The DNA of the CDR3 is TGTGCCAGTAGTATAGACGCAGGGGGGCAGCCCCAGCATTTT. The complete variable domain, with remaining parts taken from reference TRBV19 and TRBJ1-5, reads DGGITQSPKYLFRKEGQNVTLSCEQNLNHDAMYWYRQDPGQGLRLIYYSQIVNDFQKGDIAEGYSVSREKKESFPLTVTSAQKNPTAFYLCASSIDAGGQPQHFGDGTRLSIL.

The chain couples TRBV10-3 to TRBJ1-4; TRBD1 might be the D (5 bases). The germline V gene has CDR1 ENHRY and CDR2 SYGVKD. This CDR3 has 14 amino acids. Trimming pared 5 bases from V and 8 bases from J, leaving 15 bases between. The CDR3 is CAISSGGRDEKLFF. The CDR3 DNA is TGTGCCATCAGTTCCGGGGGAAGGGACGAAAAACTGTTTTTT.

The chain recombines TRBV6-1 with TRBJ1-2, with D possibly TRBD1 on 6 matching bases. CDR1 MNHNS and CDR2 SASEGT come from the germline V gene. This CDR3 comprises 13 residues. V was cut by 5 bases and J by 8 bases, with 15 bases left in between. As DNA, the CDR3 is TGTGCCAGCAGTAACCCCTCTGGGGGCGGCTACACCTTC. This encodes CASSNPSGGGYTF.

This chain links TRBV4-3 with TRBJ1-1; D may be TRBD1 (5 bases). Trimming shortened V by 1 base and J by 7 bases, and 16 bases separated the two germline ends. The CDR3 spans 15 residues. CDR1 LGHNA and CDR2 YSLEER come from the germline V gene. Written as DNA, the CDR3 is TGCGCCAGCAGCCAAGTAGAAGGGGCAGGCCTTGAAGCTTTCTTT. This translates into CASSQVEGAGLEAFF.

The table lists this clone with a count of one. V usage is TRBV5-4 and J usage is TRBJ2-7; no firm D call. Germline CDR1 and CDR2: SGHNT and YYREEE (reference sequence). This CDR3 comprises 13 residues. The germline V and J ends were trimmed by 0 bases and 1 base, with 5 bases remaining between them. The chain's CDR3 is CASSLARSYEQYF. The DNA of the CDR3 is TGTGCCAGCAGCTTGGCCAGGTCCTACGAGCAGTACTTC.

This clone was picked up one time. The chain combines TRBV7-2 with TRBJ1-2; 8 nucleotides align to TRBD1. This CDR3 contains 15 residues. V was clipped by 5 bases and J by 6 bases; unmatched bases: 11. Germline CDR1 is SGHTA and CDR2 is FQGNSA. CDR3 coding DNA: TGTGCCAGCAGCCCCTTTGCAGGGGGCCTAAATGGCTACACCTTC. It codes for CASSPFAGGLNGYTF.

This chain uses TRBV2 with TRBJ2-5; no firm D call. This CDR3 comprises 12 residues. The germline V and J ends were trimmed by 4 bases and 4 bases, with 7 bases remaining between them. Germline CDR1 SNHLY, CDR2 FYNNEI. This CDR3 reads CASSASRETQYF. The CDR3 nucleotides are TGTGCCAGCAGTGCGTCCAGAGAGACCCAGTACTTC.

V gene TRBV5-5 combines with J gene TRBJ1-2; no clear D. The V and J ends lost 0 bases and 6 bases respectively, with 18 bases between them. The CDR3 consists of 16 residues. The germline CDR1 and CDR2 sequences are SGHKS and YYEKEE (reference sequence). The CDR3 nucleotides are TGTGCCAGCAGCTTGGCGGGTAGTAGAGAGAACAATGGCTACACCTTC. Translated, it gives CASSLAGSRENNGYTF.

The chain recombines TRBV2 with TRBJ2-7; no reliable D call. CDR3 size: 14 residues. From germline, CDR1 is SNHLY and CDR2 FYNNEI. Trimming shortened V by 6 bases and J by 3 bases, and 15 bases separated the two germline ends. CDR3 sequence: CASSMEPSLYEQYF. The CDR3 nucleotides are TGTGCCAGCAGCATGGAGCCGTCACTCTACGAGCAGTACTTC.

This clone was observed many times. This likely came from a read error, as a far larger clone is one base away. The CDR3 here is CASSFGGPSNQPQHF. In DNA form, the CDR3 reads TGCGCCAGCAGCTTCGGGGGGCCTAGCAATCAGCCCCAGCATTTT. The chain employs TRBV5-1 and TRBJ1-5, with D possibly TRBD1 on 6 matching bases. V gave up 2 bases and J gave up 0 bases, with 9 bases separating them. Germline loops: CDR1 SGHRS, CDR2 YFSETQ. The CDR3 length is 15 residues. Complete variable domain (other parts from reference TRBV5-1 and TRBJ1-5): KAGVTQTPRYLIKTRGQQVTLSCSPISGHRSVSWYQQTPGQGLQFLFEYFSETQRNKGNFPGRFSGRQFSNSRSEMNVSTLELGDSALYLCASSFGGPSNQPQHFGDGTRLSIL.

The chain carries TRBV28 and TRBJ1-1; D possibly corresponds to TRBD1 (6 bases). V was cut by 6 bases and J by 1 base, with 15 bases left in between. Germline lookup yields CDR1 MDHEN and CDR2 SYDVKM. The CDR3 is 15 residues long. The CDR3 is CASRGAPGSNTEAFF. The CDR3 DNA reads TGTGCCAGCAGGGGGGCGCCAGGGTCGAACACTGAAGCTTTCTTT.

The chain carries TRBV6-5 and TRBJ1-2, with TRBD1 matching over 9 bases. CDR3 length: 15 residues. The V segment lost 4 bases and the J segment 4 bases; nucleotides outside the gene matches: 7. Germline loops: CDR1 MNHEY, CDR2 SVGAGI. This CDR3 is CASSSLDRGGYGYTF. The CDR3 DNA reads TGTGCCAGCAGTTCCCTGGACAGGGGTGGCTATGGCTACACCTTC.